These 18 T cell receptor beta chains originate from one sample sequenced in a study of T-cell memory formation after mild COVID-19. TCRdb re-called the 5' RACE reads with MiXCR, one entry per CDR3 protein. The table shows fewer than 450,000 distinct CDR3 sequences, with 20% to 25% occurring only once. The sample consisted of PBMCs or a T cell subset sorted from them (not recorded which). The receptors shown here come from an adult woman who had mild COVID-19 (a few samples of this study predate the infection). Cell type and time point are not known.

The chain recombines TRBV12-3 or TRBV12-4 with TRBJ2-5, with 9 positions matching TRBD1. The V segment lost 5 bases and the J segment 1 base; nucleotides outside the gene matches: 8. The CDR3 runs 16 residues. This CDR3 reads CASSGDRDRVQETQYF. The DNA of the CDR3 is TGTGCCAGCAGTGGGGATCGGGACAGGGTCCAAGAGACCCAGTACTTC.

The rearrangement links TRBV7-8 to TRBJ1-6; perhaps TRBD1 as D (6 bases). V gave up 3 bases and J gave up 7 bases, with 13 bases separating them. CDR1 and CDR2 from the germline V gene are SGHVS and FQNEAQ. This CDR3 contains 15 residues. The CDR3 DNA is TGTGCCAGCAGCTTTGAGACAGGAGGGAATTCACCCCTCCACTTT. Residues: CASSFETGGNSPLHF.

In its sample, this clonotype was seen a few times. The genes are TRBV20-1 and TRBJ2-3, with 11 bases aligning to TRBD2. CDR1 is DFQATT, CDR2 SNEGSKA, per germline (reference sequence). The CDR3 contains 15 residues. V shed 5 bases and J 2 bases; nucleotides not matched to a gene: 6. The CDR3 protein is CSAYLAGGPTDTQYF. CDR3 coding DNA: TGCAGTGCTTACCTAGCGGGGGGCCCCACAGATACGCAGTATTTT.

The chain employs TRBV7-9 and TRBJ1-1, with TRBD1 as a possible D gene (6 bases). V dropped 1 base and J dropped 10 bases, with 10 bases sitting between them. The CDR3 runs to 12 residues. CDR1 and CDR2 from the germline V gene are SEHNR and FQNEAQ (reference sequence). This CDR3 is CASSLEGGGAFF. The CDR3 DNA is TGTGCCAGCAGCTTAGAGGGGGGTGGAGCTTTCTTT.

The rearrangement uses TRBV7-3 and TRBJ2-3, with TRBD2 identical over 11 bases. After removal of 5 bases from V and 4 bases from J, the junction contained 8 bases not matched to a gene. Germline values: CDR1 SGHTA, CDR2 FQGTGA. The CDR3 is made up of 16 amino acids. The CDR3 here is CASSPIAGGRPDTQYF. The CDR3 nucleotides are TGTGCCAGCAGCCCTATAGCGGGGGGGCGCCCAGATACGCAGTATTTT.

The CDR3 spells CSATGLAKDTQYF. DNA for the CDR3: TGCAGTGCCACGGGACTAGCGAAAGATACGCAGTATTTT. This chain joins TRBV20-1 and TRBJ2-3; 10 bases are a match to TRBD2. The trim removed 6 bases at V and 5 bases at J, leaving 5 bases unmatched. The CDR3 is 13 residues long. The germline V gene encodes CDR1 DFQATT and CDR2 SNEGSKA (reference sequence).

The rearrangement joins TRBV30 to TRBJ2-3; TRBD2 matches 9 bases. J lost 2 bases, V lost 5 bases, and 2 bases had no gene match. CDR3 length equals 13 residues. CDR1 is GTSNPN and CDR2 is SVGIG in the germline V gene (reference sequence). For the CDR3, the DNA is TGTGCCTGGGCGGGGGGGCTCACAGATACGCAGTATTTT. Amino acid sequence: CAWAGGLTDTQYF.

The sample holds a few counts of this clonotype. CDR3 sequence: CASTGGASGVYEQYF. In DNA, the CDR3 is TGTGCCAGCACCGGGGGCGCCTCGGGGGTCTACGAGCAGTACTTC. This chain joins TRBV6-5 and TRBJ2-7; the D call may be TRBD1 or TRBD2 (6 bases each). The CDR3 sequence is 15 residues long. The V gene lost 7 bases and the J gene lost 3 bases, with 19 bases spanning the gap. Germline CDR1 MNHEY, CDR2 SVGAGI.

A few counts support this clonotype. The V and J genes are TRBV29-1 and TRBJ2-3; a weak D match, TRBD1 (6 bases). Germline V CDR1 and CDR2: SQVTM, ANQGSEA. V gave up 4 bases and J gave up 4 bases, with 15 bases separating them. The CDR3 runs to 14 residues. CDR3 sequence reads: CSVAFKQGADTQYF. CDR3 nucleotides: TGCAGCGTTGCCTTCAAACAGGGCGCAGATACGCAGTATTTT.

The chain is built from TRBV20-1 and TRBJ1-1, with D possibly being TRBD1 (5 bases). The CDR3 loop spans 12 amino acids. Trimming shortened V by 2 bases and J by 1 base, and 5 bases separated the two germline ends. The germline CDR1 and CDR2 sequences are DFQATT and SNEGSKA (reference sequence). The CDR3 region has the DNA TGCAGTGCTAGAACAGGGAACACTGAAGCTTTCTTT. This gives the protein CSARTGNTEAFF.

This clonotype was detected a few times. The chain links TRBV18 to TRBJ1-1; no clear D gene. The CDR3 runs 15 residues. V was cut by 3 bases and J by 1 base, with 12 bases left in between. Germline values: CDR1 KGHSH, CDR2 LQKENI. CDR3 in amino acids: CASSPLYSSNTEAFF. In DNA form, the CDR3 reads TGTGCCAGCTCACCCCTCTACAGTTCGAACACTGAAGCTTTCTTT.

The chain joins TRBV15 to TRBJ2-7; D gene unclear. Trimming removed 6 bases from V and 6 bases from J, with 12 bases in between. The CDR3 covers 12 residues. From germline, CDR1 is LNHNV and CDR2 YYDKDF (reference sequence). The CDR3 DNA sequence: TGTGCCACCAGAGCAGCCCCGGGCGAGCAGTACTTC. As protein: CATRAAPGEQYF.

This clonotype was seen only once. J is TRBJ2-3 and V is TRBV7-2; 7 bases map to TRBD2. In germline, CDR1 is SGHTA, CDR2 FQGNSA. With V trimmed by 3 bases and J by 4 bases, 1 base remained unmatched. There are 13 residues in the CDR3. In DNA, the CDR3 is TGTGCCAGCAGCTTCGCGGGGGCAGATACGCAGTATTTT. Amino acids: CASSFAGADTQYF.

The CDR3 loop reads CASQGGQGSYNEQFF. The CDR3 DNA follows: TGCGCCAGCCAAGGGGGACAGGGCTCCTACAATGAGCAGTTCTTC. This chain links TRBV5-1 with TRBJ2-1, with 9 bases lining up with TRBD1. Germline V lookup: CDR1 SGHRS, CDR2 YFSETQ. This CDR3 spans 15 amino acids. With 7 bases clipped from V and 0 bases from J, the junction kept 5 bases outside the gene matches.

The V and J genes are TRBV13 and TRBJ2-7, with 7 nucleotides matching TRBD2. Trimming at V came to 5 bases and at J to 5 bases, leaving 12 bases not matched to a gene. CDR1 is PRHDT and CDR2 is FYEKMQ in the germline V gene (reference sequence). CDR3 size: 15 residues. CDR3 region: CASSASRGRDHEQYF. As DNA, the CDR3 is TGTGCCAGCAGCGCGAGTCGGGGGAGGGACCACGAGCAGTACTTC.

This clonotype has more than one count but fewer than ten. The V and J genes are TRBV7-6 and TRBJ2-5; D is ambiguous. This CDR3 spans 13 amino acids. V was clipped by 0 bases and J by 4 bases, with 6 bases between them. From germline, CDR1 is SGHVS and CDR2 FNYEAQ. CDR3 in amino acids: CASSLAFPETQYF. The DNA of the CDR3 is TGTGCCAGCAGCTTAGCGTTTCCAGAGACCCAGTACTTC.

This clonotype appeared a few times. The chain has TRBV27 and TRBJ2-7; 7 bases fit TRBD1. Germline values: CDR1 MNHEY, CDR2 SMNVEV (reference sequence). Trimming at V came to 6 bases and at J to 3 bases, leaving 11 bases not matched to a gene. There are 15 residues in the CDR3. In nucleotides, the CDR3 is TGTGCCAGCAGCCGGACCGGGACAGCGAACTACGAGCAGTACTTC. Its protein is CASSRTGTANYEQYF.

This clonotype showed up just a few times. The gene calls are TRBV7-9 and TRBJ1-2, with D maybe TRBD1 (6 bases). The ends were cut back, 2 bases at V and 6 bases at J, with 13 bases in the middle. Germline lookup yields CDR1 SEHNR and CDR2 FQNEAQ (reference sequence). The CDR3 extends over 14 amino acids. The CDR3 nucleotides read TGTGCCAGCAGCTTAAAGGGGGTAACGGATGGCTACACCTTC. Its protein is CASSLKGVTDGYTF.